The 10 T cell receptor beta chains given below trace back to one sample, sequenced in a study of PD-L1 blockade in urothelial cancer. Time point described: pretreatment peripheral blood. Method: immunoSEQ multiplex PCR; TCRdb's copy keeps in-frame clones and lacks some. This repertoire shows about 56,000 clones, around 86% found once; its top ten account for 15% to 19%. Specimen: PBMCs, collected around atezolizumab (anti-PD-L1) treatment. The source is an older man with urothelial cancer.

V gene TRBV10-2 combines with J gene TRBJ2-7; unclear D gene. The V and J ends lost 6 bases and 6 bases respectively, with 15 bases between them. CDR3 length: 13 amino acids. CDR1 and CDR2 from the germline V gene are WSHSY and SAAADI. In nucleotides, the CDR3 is TGCGCCAGCAGCCTCCCCCAGACGGGCGAGCAGTACTTC. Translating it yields CASSLPQTGEQYF.

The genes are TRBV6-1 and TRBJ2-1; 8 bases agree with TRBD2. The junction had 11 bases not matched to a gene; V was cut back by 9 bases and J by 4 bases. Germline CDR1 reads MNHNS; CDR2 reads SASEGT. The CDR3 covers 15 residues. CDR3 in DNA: TGTGCCAGTCTAGGGGCTAGCGGGTTTTACAATGAGCAGTTCTTC. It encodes CASLGASGFYNEQFF.

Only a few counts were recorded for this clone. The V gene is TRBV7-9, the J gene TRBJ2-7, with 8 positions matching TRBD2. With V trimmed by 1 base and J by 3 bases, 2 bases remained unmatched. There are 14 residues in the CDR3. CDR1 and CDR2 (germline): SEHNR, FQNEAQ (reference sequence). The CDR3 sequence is CASSLGREDYEQYF. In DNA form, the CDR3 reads TGTGCCAGCAGCTTAGGGCGGGAGGACTACGAGCAGTACTTC.

CDR3 loop: CASNAVQGTTEAFF. DNA for the CDR3: TGTGCCAGCAACGCCGTTCAGGGGACCACTGAAGCTTTCTTT. The chain links TRBV14 to TRBJ1-1, with D possibly being TRBD1 (6 bases). The CDR3 runs 14 residues. The germline V gene encodes CDR1 SGHDN and CDR2 FVKESK. Trimming pared 7 bases from V and 4 bases from J, leaving 16 bases between. The full variable domain, completed using reference TRBV14 and TRBJ1-1, is EAGVTQFPSHSVIEKGQTVTLRCDPISGHDNLYWYRRVMGKEIKFLLHFVKESKQDESGMPNNRFLAERTGGTYSTLKVQPAELEDSGVYFCASNAVQGTTEAFFGQGTRLTVV.

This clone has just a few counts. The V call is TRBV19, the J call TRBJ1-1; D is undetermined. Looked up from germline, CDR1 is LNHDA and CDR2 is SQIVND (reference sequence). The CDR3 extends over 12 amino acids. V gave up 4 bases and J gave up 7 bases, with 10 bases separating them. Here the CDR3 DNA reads TGTGCCAGTAGTACGAGGGCCTATGAAGCTTTCTTT. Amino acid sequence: CASSTRAYEAFF. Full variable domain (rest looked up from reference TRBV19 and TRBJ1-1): DGGITQSPKYLFRKEGQNVTLSCEQNLNHDAMYWYRQDPGQGLRLIYYSQIVNDFQKGDIAEGYSVSREKKESFPLTVTSAQKNPTAFYLCASSTRAYEAFFGQGTRLTVV.

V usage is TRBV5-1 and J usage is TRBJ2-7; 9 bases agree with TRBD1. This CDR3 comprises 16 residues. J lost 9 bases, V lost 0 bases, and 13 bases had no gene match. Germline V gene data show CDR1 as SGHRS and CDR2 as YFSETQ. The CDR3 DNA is TGCGCCAGCAGCTTGGGGGGTCCATGGGACAGGGTGCGGCAGTACTTC. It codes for CASSLGGPWDRVRQYF.

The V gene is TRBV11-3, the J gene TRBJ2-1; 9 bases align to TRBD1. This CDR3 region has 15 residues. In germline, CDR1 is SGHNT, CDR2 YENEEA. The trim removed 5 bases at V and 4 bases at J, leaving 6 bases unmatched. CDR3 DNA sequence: TGTGCCAGCAGCGGAGGACAGGGGTCTTACAATGAGCAGTTCTTC. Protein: CASSGGQGSYNEQFF. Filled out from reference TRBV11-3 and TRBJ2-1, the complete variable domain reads EAGVVQSPRYKIIEKKQPVAFWCNPISGHNTLYWYLQNLGQGPELLIRYENEEAVDDSQLPKDRFSAERLKGVDSTLKIQPAELGDSAVYLCASSGGQGSYNEQFFGPGTRLTVL.

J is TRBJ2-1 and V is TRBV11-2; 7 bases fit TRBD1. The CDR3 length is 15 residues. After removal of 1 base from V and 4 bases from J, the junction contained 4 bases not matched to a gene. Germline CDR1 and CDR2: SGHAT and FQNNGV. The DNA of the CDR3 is TGTGCCAGCAGCTTAGGTCCAGGGGGTTACAATGAGCAGTTCTTC. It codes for CASSLGPGGYNEQFF.

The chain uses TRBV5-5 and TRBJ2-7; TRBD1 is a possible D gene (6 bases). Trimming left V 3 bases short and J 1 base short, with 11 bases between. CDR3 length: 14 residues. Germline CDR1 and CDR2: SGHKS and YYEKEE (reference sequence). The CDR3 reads CASSWGQGSYEQYF. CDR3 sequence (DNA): TGTGCCAGCAGCTGGGGGCAGGGTTCCTACGAGCAGTACTTC.

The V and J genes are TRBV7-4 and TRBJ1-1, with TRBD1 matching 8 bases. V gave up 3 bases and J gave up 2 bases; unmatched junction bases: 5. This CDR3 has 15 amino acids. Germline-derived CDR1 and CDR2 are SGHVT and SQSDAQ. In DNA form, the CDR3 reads TGTGCCAGCAGCTTTCCGGGACAGGTCAACACTGAAGCTTTCTTT. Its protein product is CASSFPGQVNTEAFF.